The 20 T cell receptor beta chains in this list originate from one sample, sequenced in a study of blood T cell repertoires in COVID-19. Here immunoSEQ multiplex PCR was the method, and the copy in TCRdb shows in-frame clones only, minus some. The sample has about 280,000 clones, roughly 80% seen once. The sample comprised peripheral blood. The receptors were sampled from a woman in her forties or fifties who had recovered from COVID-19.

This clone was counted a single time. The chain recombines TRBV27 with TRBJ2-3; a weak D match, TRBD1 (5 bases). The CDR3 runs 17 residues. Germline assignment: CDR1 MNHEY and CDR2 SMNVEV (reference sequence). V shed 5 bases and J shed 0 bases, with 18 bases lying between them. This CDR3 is CASSAPTDSSSTDTQYF. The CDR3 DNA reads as TGTGCCAGCAGTGCTCCCACCGACAGTTCTAGCACAGATACGCAGTATTTT.

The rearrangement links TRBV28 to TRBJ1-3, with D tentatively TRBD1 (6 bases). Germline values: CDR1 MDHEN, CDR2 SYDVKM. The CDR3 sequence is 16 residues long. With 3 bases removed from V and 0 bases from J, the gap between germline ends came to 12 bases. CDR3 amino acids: CASSFADRDSGNTIYF. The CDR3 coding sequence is TGTGCCAGCAGTTTTGCGGACAGAGACTCTGGAAACACCATATATTTT.

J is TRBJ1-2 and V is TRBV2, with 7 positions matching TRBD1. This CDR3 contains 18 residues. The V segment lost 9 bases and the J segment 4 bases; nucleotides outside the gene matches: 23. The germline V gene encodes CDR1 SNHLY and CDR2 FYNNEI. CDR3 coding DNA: TGTGCCAGTGCCCGGGAGGGGGCGAAGGAAGGGAGCGGCTATGGCTACACCTTC. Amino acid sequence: CASAREGAKEGSGYGYTF.

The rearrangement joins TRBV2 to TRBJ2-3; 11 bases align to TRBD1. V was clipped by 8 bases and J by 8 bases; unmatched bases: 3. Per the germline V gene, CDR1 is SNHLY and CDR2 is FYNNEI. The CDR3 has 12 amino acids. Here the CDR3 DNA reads TGTGCCAGCGGCGGGACAGGGGGTACGCAGTATTTT. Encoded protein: CASGGTGGTQYF.

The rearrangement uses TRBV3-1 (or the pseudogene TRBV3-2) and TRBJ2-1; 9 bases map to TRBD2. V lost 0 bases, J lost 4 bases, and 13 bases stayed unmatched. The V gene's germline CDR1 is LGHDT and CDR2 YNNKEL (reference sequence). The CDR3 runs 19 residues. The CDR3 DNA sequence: TGTGCCAGCAGCCAAGAAAGTAGCGGGGGCCTCTTTTCTTACAATGAGCAGTTCTTC. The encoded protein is CASSQESSGGLFSYNEQFF.

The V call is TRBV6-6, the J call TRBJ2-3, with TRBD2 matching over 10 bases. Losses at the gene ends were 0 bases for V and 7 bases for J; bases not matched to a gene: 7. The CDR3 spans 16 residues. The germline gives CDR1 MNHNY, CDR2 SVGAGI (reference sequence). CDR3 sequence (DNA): TGTGCCAGCAGTTACTCCACAGCGGGGGGGAAAAATACGCAGTATTTT. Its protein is CASSYSTAGGKNTQYF.

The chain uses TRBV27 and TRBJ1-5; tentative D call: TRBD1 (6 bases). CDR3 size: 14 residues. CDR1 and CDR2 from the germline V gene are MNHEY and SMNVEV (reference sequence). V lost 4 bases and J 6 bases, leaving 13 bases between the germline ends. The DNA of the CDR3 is TGTGCCAGCAGTTCCCGTACAGGGCCTCAGCCCCAGCATTTT. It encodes CASSSRTGPQPQHF.

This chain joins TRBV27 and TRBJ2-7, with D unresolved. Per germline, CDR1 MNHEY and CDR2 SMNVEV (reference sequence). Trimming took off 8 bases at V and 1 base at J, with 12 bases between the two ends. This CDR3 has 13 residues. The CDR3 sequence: CASGRSPSYEQYF. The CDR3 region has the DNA TGTGCCAGCGGTCGGTCACCTTCCTACGAGCAGTACTTC.

The CDR3 DNA reads as TGCGCCAGCAGCTCTACGACAGGGGGCCGTTATGGCTACACCTTC. This gives the protein CASSSTTGGRYGYTF. This rearrangement joins TRBV5-1 to TRBJ1-2; 10 bases line up with TRBD1. The trim removed 3 bases at V and 5 bases at J, leaving 7 bases unmatched. In germline, CDR1 is SGHRS, CDR2 YFSETQ. CDR3 length: 15 residues.

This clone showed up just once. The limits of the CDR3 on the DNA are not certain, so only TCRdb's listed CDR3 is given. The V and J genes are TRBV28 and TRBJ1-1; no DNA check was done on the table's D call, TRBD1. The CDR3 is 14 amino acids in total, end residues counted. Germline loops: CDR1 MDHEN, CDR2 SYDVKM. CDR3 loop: CASSSSTGDTEAFF.

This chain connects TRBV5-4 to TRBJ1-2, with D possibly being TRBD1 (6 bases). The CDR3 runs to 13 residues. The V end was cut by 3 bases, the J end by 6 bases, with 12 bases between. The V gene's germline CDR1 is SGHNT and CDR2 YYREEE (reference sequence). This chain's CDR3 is CASSYDRSDGYTF. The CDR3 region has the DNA TGTGCCAGCAGCTACGACAGGTCGGATGGCTACACCTTC.

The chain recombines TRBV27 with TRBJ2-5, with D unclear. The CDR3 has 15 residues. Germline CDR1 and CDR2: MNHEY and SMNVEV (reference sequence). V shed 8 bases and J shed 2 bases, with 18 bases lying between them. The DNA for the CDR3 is TGTGCCAGCCAGAGAACCTCCCGGAGTCAAGAGACCCAGTACTTC. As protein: CASQRTSRSQETQYF.

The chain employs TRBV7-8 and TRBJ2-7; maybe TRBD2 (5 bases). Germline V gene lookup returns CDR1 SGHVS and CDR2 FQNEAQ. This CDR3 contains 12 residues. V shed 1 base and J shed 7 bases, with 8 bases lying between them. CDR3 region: CASSLVAGEQYF. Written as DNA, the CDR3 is TGTGCCAGCAGCTTAGTGGCGGGTGAGCAGTACTTC.

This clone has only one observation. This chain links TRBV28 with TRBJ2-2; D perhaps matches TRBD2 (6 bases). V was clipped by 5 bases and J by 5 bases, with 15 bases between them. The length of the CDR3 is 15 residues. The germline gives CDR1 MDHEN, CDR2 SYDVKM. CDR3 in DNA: TGTGCCAGCAGTACCCAGCGGAGCGGGACCGGGGAGCTGTTTTTT. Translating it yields CASSTQRSGTGELFF.

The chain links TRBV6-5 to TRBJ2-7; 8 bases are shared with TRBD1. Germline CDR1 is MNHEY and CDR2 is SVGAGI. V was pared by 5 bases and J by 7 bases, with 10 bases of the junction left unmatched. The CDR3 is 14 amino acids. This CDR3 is CASSPWTGLREQYF. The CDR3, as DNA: TGTGCCAGCAGTCCCTGGACAGGGCTCCGAGAGCAGTACTTC.

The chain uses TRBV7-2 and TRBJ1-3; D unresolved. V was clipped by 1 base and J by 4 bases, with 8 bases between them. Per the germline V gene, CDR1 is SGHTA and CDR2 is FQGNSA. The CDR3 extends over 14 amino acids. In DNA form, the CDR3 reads TGTGCCAGCAGCTTAGTTAGTCCCGGAAACACCATATATTTT. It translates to CASSLVSPGNTIYF.

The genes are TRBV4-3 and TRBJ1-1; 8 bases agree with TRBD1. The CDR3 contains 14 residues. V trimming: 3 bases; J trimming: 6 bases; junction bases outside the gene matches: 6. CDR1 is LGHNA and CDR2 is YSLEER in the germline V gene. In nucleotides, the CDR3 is TGCGCCAGCAGCCAGGACCAGGGGGCAGCTGAAGCTTTCTTT. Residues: CASSQDQGAAEAFF.

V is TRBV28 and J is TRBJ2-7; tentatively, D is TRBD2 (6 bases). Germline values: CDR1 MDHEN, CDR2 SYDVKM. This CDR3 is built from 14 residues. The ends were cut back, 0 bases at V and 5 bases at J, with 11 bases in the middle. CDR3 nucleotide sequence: TGTGCCAGCAGTTTATGGCGGGGCGGTGACGAGCAGTACTTC. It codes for CASSLWRGGDEQYF. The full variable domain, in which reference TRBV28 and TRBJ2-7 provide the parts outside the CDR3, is DVKVTQSSRYLVKRTGEKVFLECVQDMDHENMFWYRQDPGLGLRLIYFSYDVKMKEKGDIPEGYSVSREKKERFSLILESASTNQTSMYLCASSLWRGGDEQYFGPGTRLTVT.

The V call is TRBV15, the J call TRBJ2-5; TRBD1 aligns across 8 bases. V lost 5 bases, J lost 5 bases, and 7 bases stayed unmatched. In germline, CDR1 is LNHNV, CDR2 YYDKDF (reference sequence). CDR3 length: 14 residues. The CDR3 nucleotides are TGTGCCACCAGCGGTCGACAGGGGTGGGAGACCCAGTACTTC. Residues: CATSGRQGWETQYF.

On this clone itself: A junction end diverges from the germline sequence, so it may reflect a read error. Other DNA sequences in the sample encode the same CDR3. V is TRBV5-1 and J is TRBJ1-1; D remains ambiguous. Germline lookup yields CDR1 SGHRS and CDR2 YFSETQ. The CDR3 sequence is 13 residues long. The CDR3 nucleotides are TGCGCCAGCAGTTTGGCAGGGAACACTGAAGCTTTCTTT. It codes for CASSLAGNTEAFF.